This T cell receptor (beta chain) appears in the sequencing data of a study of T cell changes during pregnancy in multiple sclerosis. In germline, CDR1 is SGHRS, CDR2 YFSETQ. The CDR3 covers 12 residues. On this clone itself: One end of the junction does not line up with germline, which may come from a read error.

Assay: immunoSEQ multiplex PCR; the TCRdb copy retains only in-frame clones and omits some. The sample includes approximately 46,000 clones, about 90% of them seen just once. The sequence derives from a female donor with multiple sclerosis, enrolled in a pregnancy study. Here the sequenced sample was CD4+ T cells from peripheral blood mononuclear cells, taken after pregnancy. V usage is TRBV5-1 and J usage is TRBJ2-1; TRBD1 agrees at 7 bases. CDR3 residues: CASSLGGGDWIF. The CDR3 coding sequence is TGCGCCAGCAGCTTGGGAGGGGGCGATTGGATCTTC.